This T cell receptor (beta chain) stems from a study of T cell changes during pregnancy in multiple sclerosis. The germline CDR1 and CDR2 sequences are SGHAT and FQNNGV. The CDR3 covers 11 residues. This clone was seen a single time. One junction end disagrees with the germline gene, perhaps due to a read error. Clones were sequenced by immunoSEQ multiplex PCR, and TCRdb holds only the in-frame ones, with some missing. Altogether about 40,000 clones are present, roughly 92% being singletons, with the ten largest covering around 1.2%. This receptor was taken from a female donor with multiple sclerosis, enrolled in a pregnancy study. This material consisted of peripheral blood, taken before pregnancy. The chain uses TRBV11-2 and TRBJ2-3, with D possibly matching TRBD1 (6 bases). The chain's CDR3 is CASSSQGLAHF. The CDR3 coding sequence is TGTGCCAGCAGCTCACAGGGTCTGGCGCATTTT.